This T cell receptor beta chain was captured in a study of Graves' ophthalmopathy and Graves' hyperthyroidism. Scientists amplified the TCR beta CDR3 regions from RNA transcripts. RT-PCR in the first round used HTBI primers; a second-round multiplex PCR followed. In TCRdb, the multiplex PCR reads were re-called with MiXCR into one record per CDR3 protein. The sample records approximately 410,000 distinct CDR3 sequences, 15% being singletons. This clonotype has a handful of counts. Hyperthyroidism patients were newly diagnosed, under 2 months' duration, aged 18 to 65. Source material: peripheral blood. The origin of this receptor is a woman younger than 30 with stable Graves' hyperthyroidism.

The CDR3 is CASSLRDRGPGEQYF. CDR3 nucleotide sequence: TGTGCCAGCAGCTTAAGGGACAGGGGGCCTGGCGAGCAGTACTTC. The rearrangement links TRBV7-9 to TRBJ2-7, with TRBD1 matching over 12 bases. The junction had 5 bases not matched to a gene; V was cut back by 2 bases and J by 6 bases. CDR1 and CDR2 (germline): SEHNR, FQNEAQ (reference sequence). This CDR3 contains 15 residues.